Shown below are 32 T cell receptor beta chains from a single sample sequenced in a study of shared clonotypes between healthy human individuals (dated by TCRdb to the early 2020s). CD8 naive samples were CD45RO-negative cells positively selected for CCR7, giving a CD45RA+CCR7+ population that excluded TemRA cells. Library preparation employed the immunoSEQ multiplex PCR assay. In its TCRdb copy, this immuneACCESS table keeps in-frame sequences only and misses some clones. Where compared with another copy, unresolved V genes explain less than half of these, and the others have no known cause. The sample contains about 2,200,000 clones, under 95% of them found a single time. Roughly 1.8% of the sample goes to the ten largest clones. The sequenced sample was naive CD8+ T cells from PBMCs. The cell subset or site tag for this specimen amounts to: CD45RA+CCR7+. The source is a man aged 18 to 29 in good health. Some clones in this sample may be carry-over from other donors' samples.

This chain links TRBV27 with TRBJ1-1; D is unclear. The ends were cut back, 2 bases at V and 4 bases at J, with 11 bases in the middle. The CDR3 has 14 amino acids. CDR1 MNHEY and CDR2 SMNVEV come from the germline V gene (reference sequence). This chain's CDR3 is CASSLIGSGTEAFF. CDR3 coding DNA: TGTGCCAGCAGTTTAATAGGGAGTGGCACTGAAGCTTTCTTT.

This chain joins TRBV18 and TRBJ2-5; D is uncertain. Germline V lookup: CDR1 KGHSH, CDR2 LQKENI. Trimming pared 3 bases from V and 7 bases from J, leaving 12 bases between. The CDR3 covers 13 residues. The CDR3 nucleotides are TGTGCCAGCTCACCTGCCGCCCCTGTGACCCAGTACTTC. This encodes CASSPAAPVTQYF.

The chain couples TRBV29-1 to TRBJ2-3; 7 nucleotides agree with TRBD2. The CDR3 is 14 amino acids. CDR1 and CDR2 (germline): SQVTM, ANQGSEA. With V trimmed by 5 bases and J by 1 base, 6 bases remained unmatched. The CDR3 region has the DNA TGCAGCGTTCGCGGGAGAGTCGGCACAGATACGCAGTATTTT. It translates to CSVRGRVGTDTQYF.

This clone is a singleton in its sample. The chain combines TRBV4-2 with TRBJ1-5, with D hard to call. V lost 3 bases and J lost 0, with 9 bases in between. Looked up from germline, CDR1 is LGHNA and CDR2 is YNFKEQ. This CDR3 is 15 amino acids long. The DNA for the CDR3 is TGTGCCAGCAGCCATGACACGTATAGCAATCAGCCCCAGCATTTT. Residues: CASSHDTYSNQPQHF.

V usage is TRBV7-9 and J usage is TRBJ1-1; D might be TRBD1 (5 bases). The CDR3 consists of 15 residues. CDR1 is SEHNR, CDR2 FQNEAQ, per germline (reference sequence). V was clipped by 5 bases and J by 0 bases, with 13 bases between them. CDR3 coding DNA: TGTGCCAGCAGCCCGGGACGGATGATGAACACTGAAGCTTTCTTT. Amino acid sequence: CASSPGRMMNTEAFF. Complete variable domain (other parts from reference TRBV7-9 and TRBJ1-1): DTGVSQNPRHKITKRGQNVTFRCDPISEHNRLYWYRQTLGQGPEFLTYFQNEAQLEKSRLLSDRFSAERPKGSFSTLEIQRTEQGDSAMYLCASSPGRMMNTEAFFGQGTRLTVV.

The chain joins TRBV7-9 to TRBJ1-4; possible D gene TRBD1, 5 bases. This CDR3 comprises 14 residues. V was shortened by 3 bases and J by 5 bases, with 10 bases between the two germline ends. In germline, CDR1 is SEHNR, CDR2 FQNEAQ (reference sequence). The CDR3 here is CASSFYGANEKLFF. The CDR3 region has the DNA TGTGCCAGCAGCTTCTACGGGGCCAATGAAAAACTGTTTTTT.

The chain employs TRBV27 and TRBJ1-1, with a possible D match to TRBD1 (5 bases). CDR3 length equals 14 residues. Looked up from germline, CDR1 is MNHEY and CDR2 is SMNVEV (reference sequence). Trimming took off 3 bases at V and 0 bases at J, with 8 bases between the two ends. CDR3 residues: CASSFDSMNTEAFF. CDR3 DNA sequence: TGTGCCAGCAGTTTTGACAGCATGAACACTGAAGCTTTCTTT.

The chain carries TRBV29-1 and TRBJ2-7, with no clear D. Trimming pared 4 bases from V and 3 bases from J, leaving 16 bases between. The germline gives CDR1 SQVTM, CDR2 ANQGSEA. The CDR3 length is 14 residues. The CDR3 sequence: CSVVSLHHSYEQYF. As DNA, the CDR3 is TGCAGCGTTGTTTCCCTACACCATAGCTACGAGCAGTACTTC.

The V and J genes are TRBV10-3 and TRBJ2-7; D call uncertain. This CDR3 comprises 12 residues. CDR1 and CDR2 from the germline V gene are ENHRY and SYGVKD. V shed 4 bases and J shed 6 bases, with 10 bases lying between them. The CDR3 nucleotides are TGTGCCATCAGTGGGGATGAGGTCGAGCAGTACTTC. It codes for CAISGDEVEQYF.

The V and J genes are TRBV30 and TRBJ1-2; D is perhaps TRBD1 (6 bases). In germline, CDR1 is GTSNPN, CDR2 SVGIG (reference sequence). V lost 0 bases and J lost 3, with 11 bases in between. This CDR3 comprises 14 residues. The CDR3 loop is CAWSVQGRYYGYTF. The CDR3 DNA is TGTGCCTGGAGTGTCCAGGGGAGATACTATGGCTACACCTTC.

There are a few counts of this clone. Other DNA variants within this sample encode the same CDR3. The rearrangement uses TRBV7-3 and TRBJ2-1, with TRBD2 matching 11 bases. V trimming: 4 bases; J trimming: 3 bases; junction bases outside the gene matches: 2. This CDR3 is built from 15 residues. The germline gives CDR1 SGHTA, CDR2 FQGTGA. In DNA, the CDR3 is TGTGCCAGCAGCTCCGGGACTAGCGGCTACAATGAGCAGTTCTTC. This translates into CASSSGTSGYNEQFF.

The chain uses TRBV7-8 and TRBJ1-5; D ambiguous. CDR1 and CDR2 (germline): SGHVS, FQNEAQ. Deletions cut 1 base from V and 0 bases from J, with 10 bases between. The CDR3 spans 16 residues. CDR3 coding DNA: TGTGCCAGCAGCTTAGGTACGCTATATAGCAATCAGCCCCAGCATTTT. Protein product: CASSLGTLYSNQPQHF.

This clone showed up just once. The chain joins TRBV4-1 to TRBJ2-1; 14 positions match TRBD2. The V and J ends lost 4 bases and 10 bases, in that order; junction bases with no gene match: 12. Germline V lookup: CDR1 MGHRA, CDR2 YSYEKL. The CDR3 runs to 17 residues. This chain's CDR3 is CASSLPIPGLAGVEQFF. CDR3 DNA sequence: TGCGCCAGCAGCCTCCCGATCCCGGGACTAGCGGGAGTAGAGCAGTTCTTC.

Concerning this clone: The sample carries other DNA sequences with the same CDR3. This chain uses TRBV4-3 with TRBJ2-1, with TRBD1 identical over 9 bases. There are 15 residues in the CDR3. Losses at the gene ends were 3 bases for V and 1 base for J; bases not matched to a gene: 1. From germline, CDR1 is LGHNA and CDR2 YSLEER. The CDR3 region has the DNA TGCGCCAGCAGCCACGGACAGGGGTCCTACAATGAGCAGTTCTTC. Translated: CASSHGQGSYNEQFF.

The chain carries TRBV13 and TRBJ2-7, with 7 bases aligning to TRBD2. This CDR3 spans 12 amino acids. Germline-derived CDR1 and CDR2 are PRHDT and FYEKMQ (reference sequence). V lost 8 bases, J lost 6 bases, and 7 bases stayed unmatched. CDR3 sequence reads: CASSSERGEQYF. The CDR3 DNA is TGTGCCAGCTCGAGCGAGCGGGGCGAGCAGTACTTC.

The V and J genes are TRBV11-2 and TRBJ2-7; a weak D match, TRBD1 (7 bases). The ends were cut back, 4 bases at V and 4 bases at J, with 11 bases in the middle. CDR1 is SGHAT and CDR2 is FQNNGV in the germline V gene. This CDR3 is built from 13 residues. CDR3 sequence: CASSWAGGYEQYF. The CDR3 region has the DNA TGTGCCAGCAGCTGGGCAGGGGGGTACGAGCAGTACTTC.

The gene calls are TRBV28 and TRBJ2-5, with 7 bases matching TRBD2. Unmatched junction bases numbered 20, after V lost 2 bases and J lost 2 bases. The CDR3 is 20 amino acids. Per germline, CDR1 MDHEN and CDR2 SYDVKM. For the CDR3, the DNA is TGTGCCAGCAGTTTACGAATCCGGGAGCTTAAGCGGGGATTGCAAGAGACCCAGTACTTC. Its translation: CASSLRIRELKRGLQETQYF.

The rearrangement links TRBV9 to TRBJ2-2; D not certain. From germline, CDR1 is SGDLS and CDR2 YYNGEE. Trimming cost V 4 bases and J 0 bases, with 13 bases left between them. This CDR3 region has 16 residues. The CDR3 nucleotides are TGTGCCAGCAGCCCCGACGAAGGGCCGAACACCGGGGAGCTGTTTTTT. The encoded protein is CASSPDEGPNTGELFF.

As DNA, the CDR3 is TGCGCCAGCAGCCAGTTGGAGGCTGGAACCTACGAGCAGTACTTC. This encodes CASSQLEAGTYEQYF. The chain combines TRBV4-1 with TRBJ2-7; perhaps TRBD2 as D (5 bases). The CDR3 extends over 15 amino acids. Germline CDR1 reads MGHRA; CDR2 reads YSYEKL. V lost 3 bases and J lost 2, with 14 bases in between.

The rearrangement joins TRBV2 to TRBJ2-5, with D possibly being TRBD1 or TRBD2 (6 bases each). Per the germline V gene, CDR1 is SNHLY and CDR2 is FYNNEI. CDR3 size: 15 residues. With 7 bases removed from V and 4 bases from J, the gap between germline ends came to 19 bases. CDR3 residues: CASTLGAGLGETQYF. CDR3 nucleotide sequence: TGTGCCAGCACCTTGGGGGCGGGATTAGGAGAGACCCAGTACTTC.

The V call is TRBV28, the J call TRBJ1-1, with unresolved D. Germline CDR1 is MDHEN and CDR2 is SYDVKM. The V end lost 8 bases, the J end lost 1 base, and 14 bases lay between the germline ends. The CDR3 has 14 amino acids. The CDR3, as DNA: TGTGCCAGCGAGGCAGGAAGCGGGAACACTGAAGCTTTCTTT. Translation gives CASEAGSGNTEAFF.

The rearrangement links TRBV7-3 to TRBJ2-7, with TRBD1 matching 8 bases. The junction had 11 bases not matched to a gene; V was cut back by 5 bases and J by 2 bases. The CDR3 has 16 residues. From germline, CDR1 is SGHTA and CDR2 FQGTGA. CDR3 amino acids: CASSQQPRGRAYEQYF. The CDR3 DNA sequence: TGTGCCAGCAGCCAACAACCCAGGGGGCGAGCCTACGAGCAGTACTTC.

V is TRBV27 and J is TRBJ2-7, with 7 bases aligning to TRBD2. V was clipped by 2 bases and J by 5 bases; unmatched bases: 9. Germline CDR1 is MNHEY and CDR2 is SMNVEV (reference sequence). The CDR3 length is 15 residues. CDR3 residues: CASSLVASGAHEQYF. DNA for the CDR3: TGTGCCAGCAGTTTAGTGGCTAGCGGAGCCCACGAGCAGTACTTC.

The chain has TRBV4-1 and TRBJ1-1; 7 bases map to TRBD1. V trimming: 2 bases; J trimming: 5 bases; junction bases outside the gene matches: 5. The germline CDR1 and CDR2 sequences are MGHRA and YSYEKL. The CDR3 is 14 amino acids. In DNA form, the CDR3 reads TGCGCCAGCAGCCAAAGACAGGGAGGGACTGAAGCTTTCTTT. As protein: CASSQRQGGTEAFF.

This clone appeared once. CDR3 sequence: CASSQDALAGHNEQFF. Written as DNA, the CDR3 is TGCGCCAGCAGCCAAGATGCACTAGCGGGGCACAATGAGCAGTTCTTC. The chain uses TRBV4-1 and TRBJ2-1; 10 nucleotides agree with TRBD2. The CDR3 contains 16 residues. V gave up 0 bases and J gave up 5 bases; unmatched junction bases: 4. Germline V CDR1 and CDR2: MGHRA, YSYEKL.

This clone was observed a few times. The identical CDR3 is also encoded by other nucleotide sequences in the sample. This chain uses TRBV19 with TRBJ1-1; possible D gene TRBD1, 5 bases. The CDR3 is made up of 12 amino acids. Germline CDR1 reads LNHDA; CDR2 reads SQIVND (reference sequence). V lost 9 bases and J lost 4, with 12 bases in between. CDR3 nucleotide sequence: TGTGCCAGCCTCTTCGGGGGCACTGAAGCTTTCTTT. Protein: CASLFGGTEAFF.

This clone is a singleton in its sample. Other DNA sequences in the same sample also yield this CDR3. CDR3 protein: CASSWGNQPQHF. The CDR3 DNA sequence: TGTGCCAGCAGCTGGGGGAATCAGCCCCAGCATTTT. The chain joins TRBV7-9 to TRBJ1-5; weak D call: TRBD1 (5 bases). CDR1 is SEHNR and CDR2 is FQNEAQ in the germline V gene (reference sequence). V gave up 4 bases and J gave up 4 bases, with 5 bases separating them. This CDR3 has 12 amino acids. The whole variable domain, filled in from reference TRBV7-9 and TRBJ1-5, reads DTGVSQNPRHKITKRGQNVTFRCDPISEHNRLYWYRQTLGQGPEFLTYFQNEAQLEKSRLLSDRFSAERPKGSFSTLEIQRTEQGDSAMYLCASSWGNQPQHFGDGTRLSIL.

V and J are TRBV7-8 and TRBJ2-7, with TRBD2 identical over 7 bases. With V trimmed by 4 bases and J by 4 bases, 10 bases remained unmatched. The CDR3 sequence is 15 residues long. Germline assignment: CDR1 SGHVS and CDR2 FQNEAQ. Written as DNA, the CDR3 is TGTGCCAGCAGCTCCTTACCAGCGGGGCGGTACGAGCAGTACTTC. Residues: CASSSLPAGRYEQYF.

The V gene is TRBV19, the J gene TRBJ2-1; 9 nucleotides agree with TRBD2. The V gene end was trimmed by 4 bases and the J gene end by 6 bases; junction bases not matched to a gene: 7. The CDR3 has 15 amino acids. Germline V lookup: CDR1 LNHDA, CDR2 SQIVND (reference sequence). CDR3 coding DNA: TGTGCCAGTAGTAAAAGGCGGGAGGGCCTCAATGAGCAGTTCTTC. It yields the protein CASSKRREGLNEQFF.

The chain carries TRBV7-9 and TRBJ2-5; TRBD2 matches 7 bases. This CDR3 has 17 residues. Trimming cost V 0 bases and J 10 bases; bases outside gene matches: 17. CDR1 and CDR2 from the germline V gene are SEHNR and FQNEAQ (reference sequence). CDR3 bases: TGTGCCAGCAGCTTAGCGCTGACAGTAGTCCCCCGGGGGGACCAGTACTTC. This gives the protein CASSLALTVVPRGDQYF.

The gene calls are TRBV2 and TRBJ1-2; D gene unclear. The CDR3 totals 17 residues. The germline gives CDR1 SNHLY, CDR2 FYNNEI. V lost 3 bases and J 1 base, leaving 18 bases between the germline ends. CDR3 in amino acids: CASSDLSQEGVNYGYTF. The CDR3 nucleotides read TGTGCCAGCAGTGACCTTAGCCAGGAAGGTGTTAACTATGGCTACACCTTC.

The chain links TRBV19 to TRBJ2-3; 8 bases align to TRBD2. The ends lost 5 bases at V and 1 base at J; junction bases unmatched: 11. The V gene's germline CDR1 is LNHDA and CDR2 SQIVND (reference sequence). This CDR3 has 17 amino acids. CDR3 protein: CASSGREVLRGTDTQYF. The CDR3 DNA follows: TGTGCCAGTAGTGGGCGGGAGGTTCTGCGTGGCACAGATACGCAGTATTTT.